The 15 T cell receptor beta chains below all came from one sample that was sequenced in a study of cytomegalovirus exposure and HLA in healthy donors. 13 Jbeta primers and 60 Vbeta primers were used for the PCR. Profiled with immunoSEQ multiplex PCR; TCRdb holds only in-frame clones, not every one. Among some 150,000 clones listed, about 72% were seen once. Sequencing was performed on PBMCs. Receptors originate from a human donor in good health.

The chain couples TRBV2 to TRBJ2-2, with D unresolved. The CDR3 covers 13 residues. V dropped 9 bases and J dropped 1 base, with 9 bases sitting between them. Germline loops: CDR1 SNHLY, CDR2 FYNNEI. The CDR3 nucleotides read TGTGCCAGAGGTCGGGTGAACACCGGGGAGCTGTTTTTT. Protein sequence: CARGRVNTGELFF.

The chain links TRBV7-9 to TRBJ2-3; a weak D match, TRBD2 (6 bases). This CDR3 is 14 amino acids long. Germline-derived CDR1 and CDR2 are SEHNR and FQNEAQ (reference sequence). Trimming removed 2 bases at V and 4 bases at J, with 10 bases between. Written as DNA, the CDR3 is TGTGCCAGCAGCTTACTAGGAGGGGCAGATACGCAGTATTTT. It specifies CASSLLGGADTQYF.

This clone was counted only a few times. J is TRBJ2-3 and V is TRBV6-4; 8 bases are a match to TRBD1. V trimming: 6 bases; J trimming: 2 bases; junction bases outside the gene matches: 7. Germline V lookup: CDR1 MRHNA, CDR2 SNTAGT. The CDR3 has 15 amino acids. This chain's CDR3 is CASSSGTGHTDTQYF. The CDR3 DNA reads as TGTGCCAGCAGCTCCGGGACAGGTCACACAGATACGCAGTATTTT.

This clone was counted once. One end of the junction varies from germline; a read error may be responsible. J is TRBJ2-5 and V is TRBV6-1, with D unresolved. Per germline, CDR1 MNHNS and CDR2 SASEGT. There are 13 residues in the CDR3. The CDR3 region has the DNA TGTGCCAGCAGCGAAGATATCCAAGAGACCCAGTACTTC. This translates into CASSEDIQETQYF.

The V and J genes are TRBV6-5 and TRBJ2-6; no definite D call. Trimming stripped 2 bases from V and 3 bases from J, with 8 bases between. CDR1 is MNHEY and CDR2 is SVGAGI in the germline V gene. The CDR3 has 15 residues. The CDR3 spells CASSYASGGANVLTF. In nucleotides, the CDR3 is TGTGCCAGCAGTTACGCTAGTGGTGGGGCCAACGTCCTGACTTTC.

The chain combines TRBV2 with TRBJ2-5; 15 nucleotides agree with TRBD2. The CDR3 runs 17 residues. Germline CDR1 is SNHLY and CDR2 is FYNNEI. Germline trimming cut 6 bases from V and 0 bases from J; bases unmatched to any gene: 5. CDR3 amino acids: CASRSGLAGGYQETQYF. CDR3 coding DNA: TGTGCCAGCAGATCCGGACTAGCGGGGGGGTACCAAGAGACCCAGTACTTC.

The table lists this clone with a few counts. The chain joins TRBV19 to TRBJ1-6, with D possibly TRBD1 on 5 matching bases. Germline V gene lookup returns CDR1 LNHDA and CDR2 SQIVND (reference sequence). This CDR3 region has 13 residues. V lost 9 bases to trimming and J lost 10 bases, with 16 bases between them. DNA of the CDR3: TGTGCCAGCCGTCGTGGGGCCGAATCACCCCTCCACTTT. It codes for CASRRGAESPLHF.

This chain links TRBV6-1 with TRBJ1-2; TRBD1 matches 7 bases. The CDR3 consists of 13 residues. Trimming removed 7 bases from V and 4 bases from J; junction bases left unmatched: 6. CDR1 and CDR2 from the germline V gene are MNHNS and SASEGT. CDR3 in DNA: TGTGCCAGCAAAGGGGGCAGCATCTATGGCTACACCTTC. Its protein is CASKGGSIYGYTF.

The sample holds a few counts of this clone. The V call is TRBV6-5, the J call TRBJ2-7; 7 nucleotides match TRBD1. Germline loops: CDR1 MNHEY, CDR2 SVGAGI. With V trimmed by 7 bases and J by 2 bases, 8 bases remained unmatched. The CDR3 is 14 amino acids. The CDR3 sequence: CASTADRVTYEQYF. CDR3 sequence (DNA): TGTGCCAGCACCGCAGACAGGGTCACCTACGAGCAGTACTTC.

The chain joins TRBV7-9 to TRBJ1-5, with 7 bases aligning to TRBD1. The CDR3 extends over 14 amino acids. J lost 5 bases, V lost 3 bases, and 4 bases had no gene match. CDR1 is SEHNR, CDR2 FQNEAQ, per germline (reference sequence). The CDR3 DNA is TGTGCCAGCAGCTTTTCAACAGGGGATCAGCCCCAGCATTTT. It yields the protein CASSFSTGDQPQHF.

The chain links TRBV5-1 to TRBJ2-7; TRBD2 might be the D (6 bases). Deletions cut 0 bases from V and 2 bases from J, with 12 bases between. Germline loops: CDR1 SGHRS, CDR2 YFSETQ. The CDR3 covers 15 residues. The chain's CDR3 is CASSLAFGGTYEQYF. The DNA of the CDR3 is TGCGCCAGCAGCTTGGCCTTCGGGGGAACCTACGAGCAGTACTTC.

V and J are TRBV5-4 and TRBJ2-3; 9 bases agree with TRBD2. The ends lost 3 bases at V and 1 base at J; junction bases unmatched: 6. This CDR3 has 16 amino acids. The germline V gene encodes CDR1 SGHNT and CDR2 YYREEE (reference sequence). CDR3 in amino acids: CASSSASGVGTDTQYF. CDR3 coding DNA: TGTGCCAGCAGCTCCGCTAGCGGGGTAGGCACAGATACGCAGTATTTT.

The chain joins TRBV14 to TRBJ1-1; 8 positions match TRBD1. V shed 4 bases and J 4 bases; nucleotides not matched to a gene: 2. CDR1 and CDR2 from the germline V gene are SGHDN and FVKESK. The CDR3 extends over 13 amino acids. CDR3 in amino acids: CASSPTGGTEAFF. The DNA of the CDR3 is TGTGCCAGCAGCCCTACAGGGGGCACTGAAGCTTTCTTT.

V usage is TRBV27 and J usage is TRBJ1-6; D is unresolved. V lost 1 base and J 6 bases, leaving 16 bases between the germline ends. This CDR3 is built from 17 residues. CDR1 and CDR2 from the germline V gene are MNHEY and SMNVEV (reference sequence). The CDR3 sequence is CASSLYGRAVGNSPLHF. For the CDR3, the DNA is TGTGCCAGCAGTTTATATGGGCGGGCAGTCGGTAATTCACCCCTCCACTTT.

The V and J genes are TRBV28 and TRBJ1-2; 12 nucleotides align to TRBD1. This CDR3 contains 17 residues. From germline, CDR1 is MDHEN and CDR2 SYDVKM. The V segment lost 5 bases and the J segment 2 bases; nucleotides outside the gene matches: 9. The CDR3 sequence: CASSEPGQGARNYGYTF. The CDR3 DNA sequence: TGTGCCAGCAGTGAACCGGGACAGGGGGCTCGCAACTATGGCTACACCTTC.